Shown below are 8 T cell receptor beta chains from a single sample sequenced in a study of shared clonotypes between healthy human individuals. Only in-frame clones appear in the TCRdb table, and some are missing; sequencing was by immunoSEQ multiplex PCR. The table has under 2,500,000 clones, 90% to 97% seen once. Sequenced material: naive CD4+ T cells sorted from blood. As for subset: CD45RA+ positively selected. Every receptor here comes from a man between 18 and 29 years old in good health.

The chain carries TRBV29-1 and TRBJ1-5; 9 bases map to TRBD1. Germline CDR1 is SQVTM and CDR2 is ANQGSEA. CDR3 length: 14 residues. V shed 7 bases, J shed 4 bases, and the junction held 8 bases outside the gene matches. Here the CDR3 reads CSALTGGNNQPQHF. For the CDR3, the DNA is TGCAGCGCCCTGACAGGGGGGAATAATCAGCCCCAGCATTTT.

The J gene is TRBJ2-5, the V gene TRBV9; possibly TRBD2 for D (7 bases). CDR1 and CDR2 from the germline V gene are SGDLS and YYNGEE. V lost 3 bases to trimming and J lost 0 bases, with 18 bases between them. The CDR3 spans 17 residues. The CDR3 DNA reads TGTGCCAGCAGCGCGAGGGGGGGGCCCTCGTACCAAGAGACCCAGTACTTC. This encodes CASSARGGPSYQETQYF.

This clone was observed a single time. The chain employs TRBV2 and TRBJ2-7, with 9 positions matching TRBD2. The junction had 7 bases not matched to a gene; V was cut back by 2 bases and J by 5 bases. CDR1 SNHLY and CDR2 FYNNEI come from the germline V gene. The CDR3 has 15 residues. CDR3 coding DNA: TGTGCCAGCAGTGAATTGGCTAGCGGGACTGACGAGCAGTACTTC. Encoded protein: CASSELASGTDEQYF.

The chain links TRBV5-4 to TRBJ1-2; TRBD1 matches 8 bases. V trimming: 0 bases; J trimming: 8 bases; junction bases outside the gene matches: 3. Germline assignment: CDR1 SGHNT and CDR2 YYREEE (reference sequence). This CDR3 region has 13 residues. CDR3 DNA: TGTGCCAGCAGCTTGGCAGGGGGCGGGGGCTACACCTTC. Translated, it gives CASSLAGGGGYTF.

The chain has TRBV6-5 and TRBJ2-7; D perhaps matches TRBD2 (5 bases). This CDR3 is 14 amino acids long. Deletions cut 2 bases from V and 3 bases from J, with 11 bases between. Germline lookup yields CDR1 MNHEY and CDR2 SVGAGI. Here the CDR3 reads CASSYNPGSYEQYF. CDR3 DNA sequence: TGTGCCAGCAGTTACAACCCTGGGAGCTACGAGCAGTACTTC.

The V gene is TRBV7-9, the J gene TRBJ2-1, with TRBD1 matching 10 bases. J was trimmed by 10 bases and V by 8 bases; bases with no gene match: 23. This CDR3 comprises 18 residues. Germline V CDR1 and CDR2: SEHNR, FQNEAQ (reference sequence). CDR3 loop: CASLPGQGRIELLREQFF. CDR3 nucleotides: TGTGCCAGCCTTCCGGGACAGGGGCGAATTGAGCTCCTAAGGGAGCAGTTCTTC.

The chain couples TRBV7-9 to TRBJ2-7, with 15 bases matching TRBD2. Germline-derived CDR1 and CDR2 are SEHNR and FQNEAQ (reference sequence). The length of the CDR3 is 18 residues. J lost 4 bases, V lost 7 bases, and 14 bases had no gene match. The CDR3 coding sequence is TGTGCCAGCATGAGCTACGGACTAGCGGGGGGGCTCTCATACGAGCAGTACTTC. This translates into CASMSYGLAGGLSYEQYF.

Only a few counts were recorded for this clone. The chain combines TRBV18 with TRBJ2-7; maybe TRBD1 (5 bases). Trimming pared 0 bases from V and 6 bases from J, leaving 9 bases between. Germline V gene sequence: CDR1 KGHSH, CDR2 LQKENI. The CDR3 is 13 residues long. CDR3 DNA: TGTGCCAGCTCACCACCCCTTGGGGCCGAGCAGTACTTC. The encoded protein is CASSPPLGAEQYF.